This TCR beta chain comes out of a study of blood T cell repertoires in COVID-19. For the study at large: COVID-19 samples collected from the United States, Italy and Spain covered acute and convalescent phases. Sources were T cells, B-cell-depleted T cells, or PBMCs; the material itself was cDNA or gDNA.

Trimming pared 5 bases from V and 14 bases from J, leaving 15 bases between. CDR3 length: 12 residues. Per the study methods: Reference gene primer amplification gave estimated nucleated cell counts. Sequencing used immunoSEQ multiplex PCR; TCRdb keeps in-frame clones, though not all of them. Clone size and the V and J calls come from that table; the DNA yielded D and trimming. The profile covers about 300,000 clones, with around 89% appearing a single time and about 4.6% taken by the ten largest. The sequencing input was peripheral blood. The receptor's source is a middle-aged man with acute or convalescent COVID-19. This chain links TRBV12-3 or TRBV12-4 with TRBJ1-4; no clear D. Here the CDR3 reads CASSGTGIGLFF. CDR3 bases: TGTGCCAGCAGTGGTACCGGGATTGGGCTGTTTTTT.